These 20 T cell receptor beta chains came from one sample sequenced in a study of graft-versus-host responses after intestinal transplantation. The method was immunoSEQ multiplex PCR; TCRdb's version includes in-frame clones alone and lacks a portion of them. Here the sample spans 100,000 to 110,000 clones, more than 85% being singletons. For these TCRs, the target antigens are not known. This sample comprised unstimulated CD4+ T cells sorted from spleen or lymph node cells, obtained before transplant. These receptors originate from a human donor who was the organ donor for an intestinal transplant.

This chain joins TRBV19 and TRBJ1-2, with a possible D match to TRBD1 (5 bases). CDR3 size: 13 residues. V was pared by 4 bases and J by 2 bases, with 8 bases between. CDR1 is LNHDA and CDR2 is SQIVND in the germline V gene (reference sequence). CDR3 DNA sequence: TGTGCCAGTAGTACAGGGCAGAACTATGGCTACACCTTC. Protein product: CASSTGQNYGYTF.

The genes are TRBV5-4 and TRBJ2-5; 10 positions match TRBD2. Unmatched junction bases numbered 0, after V lost 0 bases and J lost 4 bases. The CDR3 consists of 14 residues. The germline V gene encodes CDR1 SGHNT and CDR2 YYREEE (reference sequence). Here the CDR3 DNA reads TGTGCCAGCAGCTTGGCTAGCGGGGGAGAGACCCAGTACTTC. Residues: CASSLASGGETQYF.

The chain links TRBV5-5 to TRBJ1-2; D gene unclear. V was clipped by 6 bases and J by 2 bases, with 14 bases between them. Per germline, CDR1 SGHKS and CDR2 YYEKEE (reference sequence). This CDR3 spans 14 amino acids. DNA of the CDR3: TGTGCCAGCAACCCTCAGTACCTAAACTATGGCTACACCTTC. This codes for CASNPQYLNYGYTF.

This clone was seen a single time. The gene calls are TRBV7-3 and TRBJ2-1; 9 nucleotides align to TRBD1. The trim removed 5 bases at V and 2 bases at J, leaving 7 bases unmatched. The CDR3 has 16 amino acids. Germline V gene data show CDR1 as SGHTA and CDR2 as FQGTGA. DNA for the CDR3: TGTGCCAGCAGCCCCACGGGACAGGGTGCCTACAATGAGCAGTTCTTC. Amino acids: CASSPTGQGAYNEQFF.

The CDR3 loop is CASSLFGGTGELFF. The CDR3 DNA reads TGTGCCAGCAGCTTATTTGGGGGCACCGGGGAGCTGTTTTTT. The chain has TRBV11-3 and TRBJ2-2, with D perhaps given as TRBD1 or TRBD2 (5 bases each). Trimming took off 2 bases at V and 4 bases at J, with 8 bases between the two ends. The CDR3 spans 14 residues. Germline-derived CDR1 and CDR2 are SGHNT and YENEEA.

The chain uses TRBV30 and TRBJ1-1; D is unclear. V lost 1 base to trimming and J lost 7 bases, with 16 bases between them. The germline V gene encodes CDR1 GTSNPN and CDR2 SVGIG (reference sequence). The CDR3 runs 14 residues. The CDR3 region is CAWSEGPQSGEAFF. CDR3 in DNA: TGTGCCTGGAGTGAAGGACCACAAAGCGGTGAAGCTTTCTTT.

The chain employs TRBV2 and TRBJ1-2; maybe TRBD1 (6 bases). Per germline, CDR1 SNHLY and CDR2 FYNNEI. The V and J ends lost 5 bases and 5 bases respectively, with 15 bases between them. CDR3 length equals 14 residues. The CDR3 sequence: CASSTSGTIYGYTF. The CDR3 DNA reads as TGTGCCAGCAGTACCTCCGGGACAATTTATGGCTACACCTTC.

The CDR3 region is CASSRDRGLRSYNSPLHF. The CDR3 DNA is TGTGCCAGCAGTCGCGACAGGGGCCTCCGGTCCTATAATTCACCCCTCCACTTT. V is TRBV2 and J is TRBJ1-6; 8 nucleotides agree with TRBD1. CDR3 length: 18 residues. CDR1 is SNHLY and CDR2 is FYNNEI in the germline V gene. The junction had 10 bases not matched to a gene; V was cut back by 5 bases and J by 1 base.

This chain links TRBV14 with TRBJ2-5; no definite D call. CDR1 is SGHDN, CDR2 FVKESK, per germline. Trimming shortened V by 4 bases and J by 4 bases, and 13 bases separated the two germline ends. This CDR3 spans 14 amino acids. The CDR3 protein is CASSRFPPTETQYF. DNA for the CDR3: TGTGCCAGCAGCCGATTCCCCCCTACAGAGACCCAGTACTTC.

This chain joins TRBV28 and TRBJ2-7; maybe TRBD1 (6 bases). The CDR3 contains 12 residues. Trimming removed 2 bases at V and 6 bases at J, with 8 bases between. Germline V gene data show CDR1 as MDHEN and CDR2 as SYDVKM. The CDR3 sequence is CASSLMGAEQYF. In nucleotides, the CDR3 is TGTGCCAGCAGTTTAATGGGGGCCGAGCAGTACTTC.

This sequence joins TRBV19 and TRBJ2-7, with 8 bases matching TRBD2. This CDR3 is 15 amino acids long. V shed 3 bases, J shed 5 bases, and the junction held 9 bases outside the gene matches. From germline, CDR1 is LNHDA and CDR2 SQIVND (reference sequence). CDR3 sequence reads: CASSISSSGGNEQYF. CDR3 DNA: TGTGCCAGTAGTATCTCCTCCAGCGGGGGAAACGAGCAGTACTTC.

The J gene is TRBJ2-7, the V gene TRBV5-6; TRBD1 or TRBD2 may be the D gene (5 bases each). CDR1 is SGHDT, CDR2 YYEEEE, per germline. This CDR3 has 15 residues. V was trimmed by 1 base and J by 2 bases, leaving 13 bases between them. The CDR3 loop is CASSLIGTPPYEQYF. The CDR3 DNA sequence: TGTGCCAGCAGCTTGATCGGGACGCCTCCCTACGAGCAGTACTTC.

The chain joins TRBV6-5 to TRBJ2-7; 7 positions agree with TRBD2. V was clipped by 10 bases and J by 6 bases; unmatched bases: 12. CDR1 and CDR2 (germline): MNHEY, SVGAGI. The length of the CDR3 is 13 residues. Here the CDR3 reads CATKRGWFTEQYF. DNA for the CDR3: TGTGCCACCAAGCGGGGATGGTTTACCGAGCAGTACTTC.

In its sample, this clone was seen once. The chain employs TRBV7-9 and TRBJ1-2; 9 bases are shared with TRBD1. This CDR3 has 14 amino acids. J lost 8 bases, V lost 1 base, and 5 bases had no gene match. CDR1 and CDR2 from the germline V gene are SEHNR and FQNEAQ (reference sequence). The chain's CDR3 is CASSLEYRGQGYTF. The CDR3 DNA is TGTGCCAGCAGCTTAGAGTACAGGGGGCAGGGCTACACCTTC.

The rearrangement links TRBV9 to TRBJ1-5; D possibly corresponds to TRBD1 (6 bases). Looked up from germline, CDR1 is SGDLS and CDR2 is YYNGEE. V dropped 2 bases and J dropped 0 bases, with 9 bases sitting between them. CDR3 length: 15 amino acids. The CDR3 sequence: CASSVGQHSNQPQHF. In DNA form, the CDR3 reads TGTGCCAGCAGCGTTGGACAGCATAGCAATCAGCCCCAGCATTTT. The whole variable domain, filled in from reference TRBV9 and TRBJ1-5, reads DSGVTQTPKHLITATGQRVTLRCSPRSGDLSVYWYQQSLDQGLQFLIQYYNGEERAKGNILERFSAQQFPDLHSELNLSSLELGDSALYFCASSVGQHSNQPQHFGDGTRLSIL.

CDR3 in amino acids: CASSLLGGQTSSYNSPLHF. The CDR3 nucleotides read TGTGCCAGCAGTTTATTAGGCGGACAGACGAGCTCCTATAATTCACCCCTCCACTTT. The chain combines TRBV27 with TRBJ1-6, with D tentatively TRBD1 (6 bases). Trimming removed 1 base at V and 0 bases at J, with 16 bases between. This CDR3 is 19 amino acids long. Per the germline V gene, CDR1 is MNHEY and CDR2 is SMNVEV (reference sequence).

This chain joins TRBV7-9 and TRBJ1-4; 7 positions match TRBD1. Germline CDR1 SEHNR, CDR2 FQNEAQ (reference sequence). The CDR3 has 15 residues. Unmatched junction bases numbered 3, after V lost 5 bases and J lost 0 bases. In DNA form, the CDR3 reads TGTGCCAGCAGCCAGGGGGAAGCAACTAATGAAAAACTGTTTTTT. Amino acids: CASSQGEATNEKLFF.

The V call is TRBV5-1, the J call TRBJ1-1, with a tentative D call TRBD1 (6 bases). Deletions cut 0 bases from V and 6 bases from J, with 12 bases between. The V gene's germline CDR1 is SGHRS and CDR2 YFSETQ. This CDR3 has 14 amino acids. DNA for the CDR3: TGCGCCAGCAGCTTGGGAACCGGGGGCCCTGAAGCTTTCTTT. Translated, it gives CASSLGTGGPEAFF.

The genes are TRBV19 and TRBJ1-5; 10 bases are a match to TRBD1. Germline assignment: CDR1 LNHDA and CDR2 SQIVND (reference sequence). V lost 10 bases and J lost 2; bases outside the gene matches: 14. This CDR3 is built from 17 residues. The CDR3 region has the DNA TGTGCCACGGGACAGGGGAAACCAGGTTGGGGCAATCAGCCCCAGCATTTT. Its translation: CATGQGKPGWGNQPQHF.

The chain links TRBV6-1 to TRBJ1-4; D ambiguous. The CDR3 has 12 residues. Trimming stripped 2 bases from V and 8 bases from J, with 6 bases between. Germline V gene lookup returns CDR1 MNHNS and CDR2 SASEGT. The CDR3, as DNA: TGTGCCAGCAGTGAAACCAGGGAAAAACTGTTTTTT. This gives the protein CASSETREKLFF.